These T cell receptor beta chains were read from a single sample in a study of identical twins. Via MiXCR, TCRdb re-called the 5' RACE reads, giving one row per CDR3 protein. The sample records roughly 690,000 distinct CDR3 sequences, around 5.7% being singletons. Sequencing was performed on naive T cells sorted from blood. These receptors were obtained from a man younger than 35 in good health. CDR3s include the opening cysteine and the closing phenylalanine or tryptophan. Fields, in order: clone size, D gene, V gene, J gene, CDR3 DNA, CDR3 protein. A D gene is named only where the DNA matches it firmly. Not all rows give a size; the values are once, few, many and, for expanded clones, a class.

few	-	TRBV29-1	TRBJ1-5	TGCAGCGTTGTAGTTGGAGGACCTAATCAGCCCCAGCATTTT	CSVVVGGPNQPQHF
many	-	TRBV21-1	TRBJ2-2	TGTGCCAGCAGGGGACAGATGGACGCGGGGGAGCTGTTTTTT	CASRGQMDAGELFF
few	TRBD2	TRBV7-9	TRBJ2-3	TGTGCCAGCAGCCGAACCGGCGGGAGCCGCACAGATACGCAGTATTTT	CASSRTGGSRTDTQYF
-	-	TRBV24-1	TRBJ2-1	TGTGCCACCAGTGTCCCAGGGAATGAGCAGTTCTTC	CATSVPGNEQFF
many	TRBD2	TRBV20-1	TRBJ2-7	TGCAGTGCTTATAGCGGGCTTTTCTACGAGCAGTACTTC	CSAYSGLFYEQYF
-	-	TRBV29-1	TRBJ2-7	TGCAGCGTTGGGGAGCAGGGTCTCTACGAGCAGTACTTC	CSVGEQGLYEQYF
-	-	TRBV30	TRBJ2-5	TGTGCCTGGAACCCTAACCAAGAGACCCAGTACTTC	CAWNPNQETQYF
-	-	TRBV4-1	TRBJ1-1	TGCGCCAGCAGCCAAGATCCGTATACTGAAGCTTTCTTT	CASSQDPYTEAFF
-	TRBD1	TRBV20-1	TRBJ2-7	TGCAGTGCTAGCATGTGGACAGGGAGCTCCTACGAGCAGTACTTC	CSASMWTGSSYEQYF
few	TRBD1	TRBV4-2	TRBJ2-2	TGTGCCAGCAGCCACCCCACGGGGACAGGGGGCACCGGGGAGCTGTTTTTT	CASSHPTGTGGTGELFF
many	-	TRBV7-6	TRBJ2-3	TGTGCCAGCAGCTCCTCCTCTAGCACAGATACGCAGTATTTT	CASSSSSSTDTQYF
-	-	TRBV12-3/TRBV12-4	TRBJ2-2	TGTGCCAGCAGGGTTTTGGGGTTGAACACCGGGGAGCTGTTTTTT	CASRVLGLNTGELFF
few	TRBD1	TRBV7-9	TRBJ2-3	TGTGCCAGCAGCTACGGCCGGGACAGGGGCACAGATACGCAGTATTTT	CASSYGRDRGTDTQYF
many	-	TRBV12-3/TRBV12-4	TRBJ1-5	TGTGCCAGCCTTTGGGGGGGGGGTAGGCAGCCCCAGCATTTT	CASLWGGGRQPQHF
few	-	TRBV7-9	TRBJ2-2	TGTGCCAGCAGCTTAGAAGGACAGAGGACCGGGGAGCTGTTTTTT	CASSLEGQRTGELFF
many	-	TRBV5-1	TRBJ1-1	TGCGCCAGCAGCTTGGAAGGACGAGCGAACACTGAAGCTTTCTTT	CASSLEGRANTEAFF
few	TRBD2	TRBV5-1	TRBJ2-1	TGCGCCAGCAGCTTGGAGGCGGGAGCTGGGGACAATGAGCAGTTCTTC	CASSLEAGAGDNEQFF
many	-	TRBV6-2/TRBV6-3	TRBJ2-7	TGTGCCAGCAGCGTACCTAGCTGGGAGCAGTACTTC	CASSVPSWEQYF
many	-	TRBV7-2	TRBJ2-3	TGTGCCAGCAACCTACAGGGAAGGGTCGCAGATACGCAGTATTTT	CASNLQGRVADTQYF
many	-	TRBV20-1	TRBJ2-1	TGCAGTGCTAGACCCCCACAAACCCCCTACTACAATGAGCAGTTCTTC	CSARPPQTPYYNEQFF
-	TRBD1	TRBV3-1	TRBJ1-1	TGTGCCAGCAGCAGAGACTTAGACAGGGTGGGGGCTGAAGCTTTCTTT	CASSRDLDRVGAEAFF
many	-	TRBV12-3/TRBV12-4	TRBJ1-1	TGTGCCAGCAGCTTGCTCGAGAACACTGAAGCTTTCTTT	CASSLLENTEAFF
-	-	TRBV11-2	TRBJ2-1	TGTGCCAGCAGCTTAGAAGGGCCGAGTTCTTTTTACTCCTACAATGAGCAGTTCTTC	CASSLEGPSSFYSYNEQFF
many	-	TRBV29-1	TRBJ2-2	TGCAGCGTTTTCTCACCGAATCTTTCCGGGGAGCTGTTTTTT	CSVFSPNLSGELFF
-	TRBD1	TRBV30	TRBJ2-7	TGTGCCTGGAGTCAAGGACAGGGGGAGTCCGAGCAGTACTTC	CAWSQGQGESEQYF
many	TRBD1	TRBV12-3/TRBV12-4	TRBJ2-1	TGTGCCAGCAGTTTAGGCCCAGGGGGCGATGAGGACAATGAGCAGTTCTTC	CASSLGPGGDEDNEQFF
many	-	TRBV7-9	TRBJ2-1	TGTGCCAACTCAAGGGTAGGGGGTTACAATGAGCAGTTCTTC	CANSRVGGYNEQFF
-	-	TRBV6-5	TRBJ2-1	TGTGCCAGCAGTTACCTGGGACAAAAGTACAATGAGCAGTTCTTC	CASSYLGQKYNEQFF
many	-	TRBV5-6	TRBJ2-1	TGTGCCAGCAGCCGGTCGAGCGGGCCAGGAACCTACAATGAGCAGTTCTTC	CASSRSSGPGTYNEQFF
many	-	TRBV29-1	TRBJ2-3	TGCAGCGTTGAATTTCACACCCGGGGCGATACGCAGTATTTT	CSVEFHTRGDTQYF
few	-	TRBV4-3	TRBJ2-1	TGCGCCAGCAGCCAAGATAACGCCGCTAGCTACAATGAGCAGTTCTTC	CASSQDNAASYNEQFF
many	TRBD2	TRBV6-1	TRBJ2-7	TGTGCCACCAGACTAGCGGGATCGATTTCCTACGAGCAGTACTTC	CATRLAGSISYEQYF
few	-	TRBV4-3	TRBJ1-4	TGCGCCAGCAGCCAAGATAACCTCCGCTCAGAAAAACTGTTTTTT	CASSQDNLRSEKLFF
many	-	TRBV7-9	TRBJ2-3	TGTGCCAGCAGCCCCTCCGGCGGGAACACAGATACGCAGTATTTT	CASSPSGGNTDTQYF
few	-	TRBV15	TRBJ2-1	TGTGCCACCAGCGCGAGATTAGACAATGAGCAGTTCTTC	CATSARLDNEQFF
-	-	TRBV4-2	TRBJ2-2	TGTGCCAGCAGTCCGCCACTAGAGGGGTACACCGGGGAGCTGTTTTTT	CASSPPLEGYTGELFF
-	TRBD2	TRBV7-8	TRBJ2-5	TGTGCCAGCAGCCCCCGGACTAGCGGGAGGGCCTTACTCCAAGAGACCCAGTACTTC	CASSPRTSGRALLQETQYF
once	-	TRBV19	TRBJ2-2	TGTGCCAGTAGTATAGCACAGGGAGGTGCGAACACCGGGGAGCTGTTTTTT	CASSIAQGGANTGELFF
many	TRBD2	TRBV4-2	TRBJ2-5	TGTGCCAGCAGCCAATTGCTAGCGGGAGAGACCCAGTACTTC	CASSQLLAGETQYF
-	-	TRBV12-3/TRBV12-4	TRBJ2-3	TGTGCCAGCAGCTCCGGGATGGGCTTCAGCACAGATACGCAGTATTTT	CASSSGMGFSTDTQYF
-	TRBD1	TRBV7-9	TRBJ2-5	TGTGCCAGCAGCATCCGGACAGGGGACTGGGAAGAGACCCAGTACTTC	CASSIRTGDWEETQYF
few	TRBD2	TRBV6-5	TRBJ2-1	TGTGCCAGCAGTTCCCCTCAACTAGCGATCAATGAGCAGTTCTTC	CASSSPQLAINEQFF
many	TRBD1	TRBV5-1	TRBJ2-7	TGCGCCAGCAGCTTGGGAACACTTCGGGACAGACCCTACGAGCAGTACTTC	CASSLGTLRDRPYEQYF
many	TRBD1	TRBV15	TRBJ1-1	TGTGCCACCAGCAGCCTGCCGGGACAGGGGGTAACTGAAGCTTTCTTT	CATSSLPGQGVTEAFF
many	TRBD1	TRBV2	TRBJ1-1	TGTGCCAGCGGCCGGGACAGCCTTGAAGCTTTCTTT	CASGRDSLEAFF
-	TRBD1	TRBV4-3	TRBJ1-6	TGCGCCAGCAGCCAAGCCGGGACAGGCGTAGCACCCCTCCACTTT	CASSQAGTGVAPLHF
few	-	TRBV11-2	TRBJ2-1	TGTGCCAGCAGCTTAGGGTCCTTAACGGGCCCCGACAGTCGTGAGCAGTTCTTC	CASSLGSLTGPDSREQFF
many	-	TRBV24-1	TRBJ2-5	TGTGCCACCAGTGATTCCAGCCCAGAGACCCAGTACTTC	CATSDSSPETQYF
many	-	TRBV27	TRBJ1-1	TGTGCCAGCAGTTTATCATTTGGTCTGCTGAACACTGAAGCTTTCTTT	CASSLSFGLLNTEAFF
few	TRBD1	TRBV27	TRBJ1-2	TGTGCCAGCAGAACGACAGGGTATGGAGGCTACACCTTC	CASRTTGYGGYTF
many	-	TRBV20-1	TRBJ1-2	TGCAGTGGGACCAACTCAGGGGACTTCTATGGCTACACCTTC	CSGTNSGDFYGYTF
many	-	TRBV12-5	TRBJ2-1	TGTGCTAGTGGTTCCATAGCCTCGTCAGGGAACAATGAGCAGTTCTTC	CASGSIASSGNNEQFF